The rows below give T cell receptor beta chains drawn from one sample of a study of CD8 T cells in Susac syndrome. TCRdb recomputed calls from the immunoSEQ multiplex PCR reads with MiXCR, one row per CDR3 protein. The sample holds 50,000 or so distinct CDR3 sequences, more than 85% seen once. Sequenced input: CD8+ T cells from PBMCs. These TCRs come from a human donor in good health. The CDR3 runs from the conserved cysteine through the conserved F or W. D genes are given only for firm matches. Not all rows give a size; the values are once, few, many and, for expanded clones, a class.

NA,NA,TRBV20-1,TRBJ2-6,CSSRAFGANVLTF,TGCAGTTCCAGGGCTTTTGGGGCCAACGTCCTGACTTTC
TRBD2,NA,TRBV15,TRBJ2-1,CATSRPLAGGRNEQFF,TGTGCCACCAGCAGACCACTAGCGGGAGGTCGTAATGAGCAGTTCTTC
NA,NA,TRBV29-1,TRBJ2-1,CSVVTGLKGNEQFF,TGCAGCGTTGTAACTGGACTTAAGGGCAATGAGCAGTTCTTC
TRBD2,NA,TRBV20-1,TRBJ2-7,CSAPTGGRAGYEQYF,TGCAGTGCCCCCACGGGCGGGAGGGCTGGCTACGAGCAGTACTTC
NA,NA,TRBV9,TRBJ2-5,CASSVTGGQETQYF,TGTGCCAGCAGCGTGACAGGTGGCCAAGAGACCCAGTACTTC
NA,NA,TRBV9,TRBJ2-2,CASTPFGGPNTGELFF,TGTGCCAGCACTCCCTTCGGGGGGCCTAACACCGGGGAGCTGTTTTTT
NA,NA,TRBV5-1,TRBJ2-7,CASSLTLSYEQYF,TGCGCCAGCAGCTTGACACTCTCCTACGAGCAGTACTTC
TRBD2,NA,TRBV27,TRBJ2-7,CASSWASGSYEQYF,TGTGCCAGCAGTTGGGCTAGCGGGAGCTACGAGCAGTACTTC
NA,NA,TRBV7-9,TRBJ2-7,CASSSIYEQYF,TGTGCCAGCAGCTCAATTTACGAGCAGTACTTC
TRBD2,NA,TRBV20-1,TRBJ2-7,CSAFSLIVGGAYEQYF,TGCAGTGCTTTCTCCTTAATCGTGGGGGGGGCCTACGAGCAGTACTTC
NA,NA,TRBV2,TRBJ1-2,CATLTGSYGYTF,TGTGCCACCCTAACAGGGTCCTATGGCTACACCTTC
TRBD2,NA,TRBV7-8,TRBJ2-1,CASSLATGGDEQFF,TGTGCCAGCAGCTTAGCCACTGGGGGGGATGAGCAGTTCTTC
NA,NA,TRBV4-1,TRBJ2-7,CASSQDETTPYEQYF,TGCGCCAGCAGCCAAGATGAGACAACGCCCTACGAGCAGTACTTC
NA,NA,TRBV18,TRBJ2-6,CASSPPGAGDTSPGANVLTF,TGTGCCAGCTCACCCCCCGGGGCAGGGGACACCTCTCCTGGGGCCAACGTCCTGACTTTC
TRBD2,NA,TRBV7-7,TRBJ2-5,CASSAGLAWETQYF,TGTGCCAGCAGCGCGGGACTAGCCTGGGAGACCCAGTACTTC
NA,NA,TRBV9,TRBJ2-5,CASSFTLSVRETQYF,TGTGCCAGCAGTTTTACCTTATCGGTGCGAGAGACCCAGTACTTC
NA,NA,TRBV13,TRBJ1-2,CASSSIGVGYTF,TGTGCCAGCAGTTCGATCGGGGTAGGCTACACCTTC
TRBD2,once,TRBV29-1,TRBJ2-1,CSVSPHLAGVDNEQFF,TGCAGCGTCAGCCCCCATCTAGCGGGAGTTGACAATGAGCAGTTCTTC
NA,NA,TRBV13,TRBJ2-5,CASSSREWETQYF,TGTGCCAGCAGCTCTAGGGAGTGGGAGACCCAGTACTTC
TRBD1,NA,TRBV9,TRBJ2-1,CASRPGQYNEQFF,TGTGCCAGCAGGCCGGGACAGTACAATGAGCAGTTCTTC
NA,NA,TRBV7-8,TRBJ1-1,CASSLASGVDYTEAFF,TGTGCCAGCAGCTTAGCGTCAGGGGTTGATTACACTGAAGCTTTCTTT
TRBD1,NA,TRBV3-1,TRBJ1-1,CASSLGDRVKTEAFF,TGTGCCAGCAGCCTTGGGGACAGGGTAAAAACTGAAGCTTTCTTT
NA,NA,TRBV4-1,TRBJ2-7,CASSQLGGTYEQYF,TGCGCCAGCAGCCAGCTTGGAGGAACCTACGAGCAGTACTTC